These 27 T cell receptor beta chains were sequenced from one sample in a study of T cell responses to AZD1222 COVID-19 vaccine. Assay used: immunoSEQ multiplex PCR; TCRdb lists only in-frame clones, some missing. Among 100,000 to 150,000 clones listed, around 90% were seen once. Sample: peripheral blood, taken 28 days after the second AZD1222 dose. The receptors were gathered from an adult who received the AZD1222 COVID-19 vaccine.

This sequence joins TRBV19 and TRBJ2-1; no firm D call. The CDR3 is 13 residues long. In germline, CDR1 is LNHDA, CDR2 SQIVND (reference sequence). V lost 6 bases, J lost 5 bases, and 11 bases lay in between. In nucleotides, the CDR3 is TGTGCCAGTAGCGACTCGGTGAACAATGAGCAGTTCTTC. Encoded protein: CASSDSVNNEQFF.

This chain's CDR3 is CASSVAGGYNEQFF. The DNA of the CDR3 is TGCGCCAGCAGTGTAGCGGGGGGCTACAATGAGCAGTTCTTC. The genes are TRBV5-1 and TRBJ2-1, with TRBD2 identical over 10 bases. This CDR3 has 14 residues. The germline V gene encodes CDR1 SGHRS and CDR2 YFSETQ. V shed 5 bases and J 3 bases; nucleotides not matched to a gene: 2.

V and J are TRBV5-4 and TRBJ1-1; possible D gene TRBD1, 5 bases. Germline CDR1 SGHNT, CDR2 YYREEE (reference sequence). Trimming took off 4 bases at V and 4 bases at J, with 14 bases between the two ends. CDR3 length equals 14 residues. The CDR3 is CASSPDKGLTEAFF. The CDR3 DNA follows: TGTGCCAGCAGCCCCGACAAGGGACTCACTGAAGCTTTCTTT.

The chain employs TRBV28 and TRBJ2-1, with D tentatively TRBD2 (5 bases). Germline CDR1 MDHEN, CDR2 SYDVKM. V shed 2 bases and J shed 9 bases, with 8 bases lying between them. CDR3 length: 12 amino acids. CDR3 region: CASSLVGSEQFF. CDR3 DNA sequence: TGTGCCAGCAGTTTAGTAGGGAGTGAGCAGTTCTTC.

CDR3 residues: CASSLAVADTQYF. As DNA, the CDR3 is TGTGCCAGCAGCCTCGCAGTCGCAGATACGCAGTATTTT. This sequence joins TRBV9 and TRBJ2-3; no reliable D call. V gave up 4 bases and J gave up 4 bases, with 10 bases separating them. Germline V gene data show CDR1 as SGDLS and CDR2 as YYNGEE. The CDR3 runs 13 residues.

The genes are TRBV7-3 and TRBJ2-3; D remains unclear. V dropped 3 bases and J dropped 1 base, with 11 bases sitting between them. Germline V gene lookup returns CDR1 SGHTA and CDR2 FQGTGA. The CDR3 length is 15 residues. The CDR3, as DNA: TGTGCCAGCAGCTTCCAAATTAGGGGCACAGATACGCAGTATTTT. Translated, it gives CASSFQIRGTDTQYF.

V usage is TRBV15 and J usage is TRBJ1-3; D not resolved. CDR3 length equals 17 residues. Looked up from germline, CDR1 is LNHNV and CDR2 is YYDKDF (reference sequence). The V gene lost 0 bases and the J gene lost 0 bases, with 12 bases spanning the gap. This CDR3 reads CATSRDGKIYSGNTIYF. The CDR3 nucleotides read TGTGCCACCAGCAGAGATGGGAAAATCTACTCTGGAAACACCATATATTTT. Full variable domain (rest looked up from reference TRBV15 and TRBJ1-3): DAMVIQNPRYQVTQFGKPVTLSCSQTLNHNVMYWYQQKSSQAPKLLFHYYDKDFNNEADTPDNFQSRRPNTSFCFLDIRSPGLGDTAMYLCATSRDGKIYSGNTIYFGEGSWLTVV.

This chain joins TRBV11-2 and TRBJ2-7, with a tentative D call TRBD2 (6 bases). The CDR3 extends over 17 amino acids. Trimming cost V 1 base and J 0 bases, with 16 bases left between them. CDR1 and CDR2 (germline): SGHAT, FQNNGV. CDR3: CASSLGGVSGFSYEQYF. CDR3 coding DNA: TGTGCCAGCAGCTTAGGAGGGGTTAGCGGTTTCTCCTACGAGCAGTACTTC. Supplemented by reference TRBV11-2 and TRBJ2-7, the full variable domain reads EAGVAQSPRYKIIEKRQSVAFWCNPISGHATLYWYQQILGQGPKLLIQFQNNGVVDDSQLPKDRFSAERLKGVDSTLKIQPAKLEDSAVYLCASSLGGVSGFSYEQYFGPGTRLTVT.

The V and J genes are TRBV19 and TRBJ2-5; D could derive from TRBD1 or TRBD2 (5 bases each). V lost 5 bases to trimming and J lost 5 bases, with 12 bases between them. Germline V gene data show CDR1 as LNHDA and CDR2 as SQIVND (reference sequence). This CDR3 comprises 13 residues. CDR3 sequence: CASSPGTAETQYF. CDR3 nucleotide sequence: TGTGCCAGTAGTCCAGGGACGGCGGAGACCCAGTACTTC.

This clone was observed a few times. The V call is TRBV28, the J call TRBJ2-3; 12 positions agree with TRBD2. CDR1 and CDR2 from the germline V gene are MDHEN and SYDVKM. The CDR3 is 17 residues long. Trimming removed 2 bases from V and 0 bases from J; junction bases left unmatched: 3. CDR3 sequence (DNA): TGTGCCAGCAGTTTACGGACTAGCGGGACTAGCACAGATACGCAGTATTTT. Translated: CASSLRTSGTSTDTQYF.

The V and J genes are TRBV6-4 and TRBJ2-2; no firm D call. Per the germline V gene, CDR1 is MRHNA and CDR2 is SNTAGT. This CDR3 has 13 amino acids. V lost 6 bases to trimming and J lost 3 bases, with 8 bases between them. The CDR3 is CASSSDDTGELFF. CDR3 in DNA: TGTGCCAGCAGCTCGGATGACACCGGGGAGCTGTTTTTT.

V gene TRBV30 combines with J gene TRBJ2-1; maybe TRBD2 (5 bases). V was pared by 4 bases and J by 10 bases, with 14 bases between. CDR3 length: 12 amino acids. CDR1 is GTSNPN, CDR2 SVGIG, per germline (reference sequence). The CDR3 region has the DNA TGTGCCTGGAACCCAAGTAGCGTAGAGCAGTTCTTC. This codes for CAWNPSSVEQFF.

The chain carries TRBV14 and TRBJ2-5, with TRBD1 matching 7 bases. Germline lookup yields CDR1 SGHDN and CDR2 FVKESK. The CDR3 contains 16 residues. V trimming: 2 bases; J trimming: 4 bases; junction bases outside the gene matches: 10. Here the CDR3 DNA reads TGTGCCAGCAGCCAATGGGACAGCATCAGAGGAGAGACCCAGTACTTC. Translated: CASSQWDSIRGETQYF. The entire variable domain, with the rest obtained from reference TRBV14 and TRBJ2-5, is as follows: EAGVTQFPSHSVIEKGQTVTLRCDPISGHDNLYWYRRVMGKEIKFLLHFVKESKQDESGMPNNRFLAERTGGTYSTLKVQPAELEDSGVYFCASSQWDSIRGETQYFGPGTRLLVL.

This chain connects TRBV6-1 to TRBJ2-1; 7 bases align to TRBD1. Germline V gives CDR1 MNHNS, CDR2 SASEGT. The CDR3 loop spans 15 amino acids. V dropped 3 bases and J dropped 2; count of bases not matched to a gene: 4. The CDR3 spells CASSDGTVTYNEQFF. The CDR3 nucleotides are TGTGCCAGCAGTGATGGGACAGTTACCTACAATGAGCAGTTCTTC.

This chain uses TRBV2 with TRBJ2-5; D possibly corresponds to TRBD1 (5 bases). The CDR3 is 13 amino acids. Germline CDR1 reads SNHLY; CDR2 reads FYNNEI. V shed 6 bases and J shed 10 bases, with 18 bases lying between them. The CDR3 spells CASRLRTTSDQYF. Written as DNA, the CDR3 is TGTGCCAGCAGACTGCGGACAACCAGTGACCAGTACTTC.

The chain joins TRBV7-3 to TRBJ2-5; 12 bases align to TRBD2. Germline CDR1 reads SGHTA; CDR2 reads FQGTGA. The CDR3 extends over 18 amino acids. With 1 base clipped from V and 4 bases from J, the junction kept 10 bases outside the gene matches. This CDR3 reads CASSLSPASGGAGETQYF. The CDR3 nucleotides read TGTGCCAGCAGCTTAAGTCCCGCTAGCGGGGGGGCCGGAGAGACCCAGTACTTC. Supplemented by reference TRBV7-3 and TRBJ2-5, the full variable domain reads GAGVSQTPSNKVTEKGKYVELRCDPISGHTALYWYRQSLGQGPEFLIYFQGTGAADDSGLPNDRFFAVRPEGSVSTLKIQRTERGDSAVYLCASSLSPASGGAGETQYFGPGTRLLVL.

The chain is built from TRBV5-1 and TRBJ1-1; 8 positions agree with TRBD1. Trimming at V came to 1 base and at J to 1 base, leaving 6 bases not matched to a gene. Germline V lookup: CDR1 SGHRS, CDR2 YFSETQ. The CDR3 has 16 residues. The CDR3 DNA reads as TGCGCCAGCAGCTTGCACCAGGGGGCCCCGAACACTGAAGCTTTCTTT. It translates to CASSLHQGAPNTEAFF.

CDR3 region: CASSLGENRNTIYF. The CDR3 bases are TGTGCCAGCAGCTTGGGGGAAAATCGAAACACCATATATTTT. This chain connects TRBV5-6 to TRBJ1-3; no clear D. CDR1 is SGHDT, CDR2 YYEEEE, per germline. This CDR3 is built from 14 residues. Trimming took 0 bases from V and 5 from J, leaving 9 bases between them.

This rearrangement joins TRBV5-4 to TRBJ2-5; D not resolved. CDR1 and CDR2 (germline): SGHNT, YYREEE (reference sequence). Trimming cost V 1 base and J 2 bases, with 9 bases left between them. The CDR3 sequence is 14 residues long. CDR3 residues: CASSLSSLQETQYF. CDR3 coding DNA: TGTGCCAGCAGCTTGAGCAGTCTTCAAGAGACCCAGTACTTC.

The chain recombines TRBV7-8 with TRBJ1-5; 7 positions agree with TRBD1. This CDR3 has 14 amino acids. Trimming at V came to 5 bases and at J to 6 bases, leaving 7 bases not matched to a gene. The germline V gene encodes CDR1 SGHVS and CDR2 FQNEAQ. CDR3 in amino acids: CASSPGQVRQPQHF. The CDR3 region has the DNA TGTGCCAGCAGCCCCGGACAGGTCCGTCAGCCCCAGCATTTT.

The CDR3 loop reads CASKTGDIKNTEAFF. CDR3 in DNA: TGCGCCAGCAAAACAGGGGACATAAAGAACACTGAAGCTTTCTTT. This chain uses TRBV5-1 with TRBJ1-1; 7 bases line up with TRBD1. Germline V gene lookup returns CDR1 SGHRS and CDR2 YFSETQ. V lost 6 bases and J lost 1; bases outside the gene matches: 9. The CDR3 runs 15 residues.

V is TRBV28 and J is TRBJ1-5; D perhaps matches TRBD1 (5 bases). The CDR3 runs to 13 residues. Germline CDR1 and CDR2: MDHEN and SYDVKM. V dropped 4 bases and J dropped 5 bases, with 9 bases sitting between them. CDR3 loop: CASSSGGYQPQHF. DNA for the CDR3: TGTGCCAGCAGTTCGGGGGGTTATCAGCCCCAGCATTTT.

This clone was seen a few times. The chain employs TRBV27 and TRBJ1-5, with D perhaps matching TRBD1 (5 bases). The V and J ends lost 6 bases and 2 bases respectively, with 23 bases between them. The CDR3 has 18 residues. CDR1 MNHEY and CDR2 SMNVEV come from the germline V gene (reference sequence). The CDR3 region is CASSSLGGGVRGNQPQHF. The CDR3 coding sequence is TGTGCCAGCAGCTCCCTGGGTGGCGGGGTCAGGGGCAATCAGCCCCAGCATTTT.

The V and J genes are TRBV7-9 and TRBJ1-2; weak D call: TRBD1 (6 bases). This CDR3 region has 15 residues. Trimming shortened V by 7 bases and J by 3 bases, and 18 bases separated the two germline ends. Looked up from germline, CDR1 is SEHNR and CDR2 is FQNEAQ (reference sequence). The CDR3 loop is CASTPGGALYYGYTF. CDR3 nucleotide sequence: TGTGCCAGCACCCCGGGGGGGGCCCTTTACTATGGCTACACCTTC.

The chain uses TRBV2 and TRBJ2-5, with a tentative D call TRBD1 (5 bases). V lost 2 bases to trimming and J lost 0 bases, with 10 bases between them. The CDR3 covers 15 residues. Germline V CDR1 and CDR2: SNHLY, FYNNEI. CDR3 residues: CASSENGQNQETQYF. In nucleotides, the CDR3 is TGTGCCAGCAGTGAAAACGGACAAAACCAAGAGACCCAGTACTTC.

V is TRBV6-5 and J is TRBJ2-7; D uncertain. Between the trimmed V and J ends, which lost 2 bases and 3 bases, there was a span of 8 bases. This CDR3 is 13 amino acids long. Germline V gene sequence: CDR1 MNHEY, CDR2 SVGAGI. The CDR3 DNA reads TGTGCCAGCAGTTACGCTTTTGGCTACGAGCAGTACTTC. This gives the protein CASSYAFGYEQYF.

The chain recombines TRBV7-3 with TRBJ2-7; D may be TRBD1 (6 bases). The V end lost 4 bases, the J end lost 8 bases, and 12 bases lay between the germline ends. Germline CDR1 SGHTA, CDR2 FQGTGA. The length of the CDR3 is 12 residues. Here the CDR3 DNA reads TGTGCCAGCAGCTCTCAGGGGACCCAGCAGTACTTC. Translated: CASSSQGTQQYF.